This TCR beta chain was retrieved from a study of blood T cell repertoires in COVID-19. The CDR3 contains 16 residues. CDR1 is MNHNY and CDR2 is SVGAGI in the germline V gene (reference sequence). The V end lost 8 bases, the J end lost 0 bases, and 19 bases lay between the germline ends. The protocol was immunoSEQ multiplex PCR, while the TCRdb copy is restricted to in-frame clones and leaves out a portion. Of about 210,000 clones in the sample, around 85% were seen once. Source material: peripheral blood. The genes are TRBV6-6 and TRBJ1-1; D not certain. The source of this sequence is a woman between 65 and 79 years old with COVID-19, enrolled during active disease. For the CDR3, the DNA is TGTGCCAGCGAGTCGTTTGGAGGACCGGTGAACACTGAAGCTTTCTTT. It yields the protein CASESFGGPVNTEAFF.